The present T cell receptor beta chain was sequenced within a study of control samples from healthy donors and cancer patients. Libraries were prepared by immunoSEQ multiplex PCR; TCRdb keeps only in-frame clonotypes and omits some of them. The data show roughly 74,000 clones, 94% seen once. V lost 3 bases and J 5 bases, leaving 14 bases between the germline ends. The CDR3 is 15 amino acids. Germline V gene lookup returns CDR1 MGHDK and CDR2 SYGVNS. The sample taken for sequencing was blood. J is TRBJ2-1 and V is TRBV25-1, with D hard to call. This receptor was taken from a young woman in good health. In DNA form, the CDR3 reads TGTGCCAGCAGTGAGTTTCCCTCTGGGGACAATGAGCAGTTCTTC. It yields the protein CASSEFPSGDNEQFF.